This T cell receptor (beta chain) is from a study of a mutant IDH1 vaccine in newly diagnosed glioma. Looking at the study overall: The patients were given eight vaccinations, one each in weeks 1, 3, 5, 7, 11, 15, 19 and 23. Radiotherapy alone preceded vaccination by 4-6 weeks; alternatively, vaccination started with temozolomide cycles. Findings and limits, study-wide: Pseudoprogression showed no apparent link to changes in top peripheral T cell clonotypes.

Sequencing was performed with immunoSEQ multiplex PCR; in TCRdb, only in-frame clones are kept and a portion is missing. Among roughly 40,000 clones listed, more than 85% were seen once. About this clone itself: Its antigen is undetermined.

This CDR3 is built from 14 residues. CDR1 is LNHNV and CDR2 is YYDKDF in the germline V gene (reference sequence). After removal of 8 bases from V and 5 bases from J, the junction contained 5 bases not matched to a gene. Time point: week 23, last vaccination. What each vaccine dose contained was 300 ug of mutant IDH1 20-mer peptide, accompanied by topical imiquimod. Donor diagnoses consisted of new WHO grade 3 or 4 IDH1-mutant, ATRX-lost astrocytomas. The sample here was PBMCs, taken from a glioma patient whose treatment included an IDH1 peptide vaccine. The chain is built from TRBV15 and TRBJ2-2; TRBD2 matches at 10 bases. The source is a man aged 50-60 years with glioma. Here the CDR3 reads CATGLLAGTGELFF. DNA for the CDR3: TGTGCCACCGGGTTACTAGCGGGGACCGGGGAGCTGTTTTTT.